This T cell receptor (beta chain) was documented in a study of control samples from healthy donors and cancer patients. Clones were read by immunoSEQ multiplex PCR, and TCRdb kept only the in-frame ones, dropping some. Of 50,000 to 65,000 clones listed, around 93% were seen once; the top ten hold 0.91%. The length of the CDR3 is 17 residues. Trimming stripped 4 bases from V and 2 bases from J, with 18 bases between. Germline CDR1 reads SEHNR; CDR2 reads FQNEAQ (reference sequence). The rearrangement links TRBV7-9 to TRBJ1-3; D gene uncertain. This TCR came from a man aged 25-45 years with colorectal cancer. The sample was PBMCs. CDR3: CASSSGPQMEAGNTIYF. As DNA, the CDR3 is TGTGCCAGCAGCTCCGGCCCCCAGATGGAGGCTGGAAACACCATATATTTT.